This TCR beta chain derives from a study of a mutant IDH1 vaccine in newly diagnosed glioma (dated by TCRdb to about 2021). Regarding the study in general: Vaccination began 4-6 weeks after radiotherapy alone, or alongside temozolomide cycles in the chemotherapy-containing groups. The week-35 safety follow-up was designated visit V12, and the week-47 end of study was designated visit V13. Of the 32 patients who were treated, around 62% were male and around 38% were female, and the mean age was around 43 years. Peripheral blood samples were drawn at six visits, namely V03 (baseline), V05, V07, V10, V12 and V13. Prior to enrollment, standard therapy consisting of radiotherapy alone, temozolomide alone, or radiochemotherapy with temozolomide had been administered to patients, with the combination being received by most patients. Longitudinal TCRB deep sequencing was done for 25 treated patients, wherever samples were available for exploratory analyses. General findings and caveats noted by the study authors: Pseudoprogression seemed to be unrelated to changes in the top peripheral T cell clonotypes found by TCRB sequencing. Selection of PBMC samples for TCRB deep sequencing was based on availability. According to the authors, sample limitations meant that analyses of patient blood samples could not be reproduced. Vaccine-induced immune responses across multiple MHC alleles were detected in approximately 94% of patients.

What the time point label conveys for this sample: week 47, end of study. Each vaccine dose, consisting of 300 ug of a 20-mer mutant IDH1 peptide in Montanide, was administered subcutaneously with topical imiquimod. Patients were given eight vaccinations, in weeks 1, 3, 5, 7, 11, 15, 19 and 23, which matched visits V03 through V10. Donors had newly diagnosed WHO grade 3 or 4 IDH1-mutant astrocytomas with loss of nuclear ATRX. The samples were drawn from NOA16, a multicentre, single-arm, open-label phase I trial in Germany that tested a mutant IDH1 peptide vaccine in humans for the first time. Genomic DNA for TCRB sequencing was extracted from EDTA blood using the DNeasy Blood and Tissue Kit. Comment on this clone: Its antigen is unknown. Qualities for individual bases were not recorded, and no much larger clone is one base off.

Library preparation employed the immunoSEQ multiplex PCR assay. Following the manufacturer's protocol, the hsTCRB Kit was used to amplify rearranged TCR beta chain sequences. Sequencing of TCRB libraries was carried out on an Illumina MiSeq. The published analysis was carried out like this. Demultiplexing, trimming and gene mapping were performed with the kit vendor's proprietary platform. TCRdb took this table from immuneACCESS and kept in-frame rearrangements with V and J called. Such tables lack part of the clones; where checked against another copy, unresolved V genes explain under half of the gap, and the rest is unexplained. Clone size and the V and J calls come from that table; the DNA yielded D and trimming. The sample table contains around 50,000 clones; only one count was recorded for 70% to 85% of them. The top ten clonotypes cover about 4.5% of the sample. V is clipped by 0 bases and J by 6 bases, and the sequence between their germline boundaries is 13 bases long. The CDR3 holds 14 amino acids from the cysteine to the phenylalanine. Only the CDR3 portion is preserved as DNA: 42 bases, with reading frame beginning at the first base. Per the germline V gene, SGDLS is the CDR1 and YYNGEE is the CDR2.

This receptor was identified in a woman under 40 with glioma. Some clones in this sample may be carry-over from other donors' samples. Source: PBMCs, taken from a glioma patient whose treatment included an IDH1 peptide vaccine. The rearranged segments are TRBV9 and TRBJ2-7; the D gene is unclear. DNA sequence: TGTGCCAGCAGCGTAGCTCTGGAACGGACCGAGCAGTACTTC. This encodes CASSVALERTEQYF.